There are a few counts of the clone carrying this TCR beta chain. Using its own MiXCR run on the RT-PCR reads, TCRdb lists one record per CDR3 protein. The sample shows about 680,000 distinct CDR3 sequences, 14% of them seen only once. Trimming shortened V by 5 bases and J by 1 base, and 9 bases separated the two germline ends. This CDR3 comprises 14 residues. The sequenced sample consisted of memory CD4+ T cells from blood. This chain joins TRBV12-3 or TRBV12-4 and TRBJ1-3, with D perhaps TRBD1 (6 bases). The receptor's source is a female donor in good health, serving as a healthy control. The CDR3 sequence: CASSQGWSGNTIYF. For the CDR3, the DNA is TGTGCCAGCAGTCAGGGGTGGTCTGGAAACACCATATATTTT.